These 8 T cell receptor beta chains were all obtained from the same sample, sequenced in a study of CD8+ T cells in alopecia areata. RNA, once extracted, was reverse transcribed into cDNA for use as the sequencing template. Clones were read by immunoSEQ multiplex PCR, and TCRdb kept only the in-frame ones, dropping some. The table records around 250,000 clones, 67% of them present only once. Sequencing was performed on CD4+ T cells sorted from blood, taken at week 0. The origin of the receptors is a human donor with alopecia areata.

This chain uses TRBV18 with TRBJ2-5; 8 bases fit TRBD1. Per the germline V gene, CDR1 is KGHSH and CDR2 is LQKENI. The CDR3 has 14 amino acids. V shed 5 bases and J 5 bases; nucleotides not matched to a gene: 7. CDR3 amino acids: CASSADRDGETQYF. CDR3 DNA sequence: TGTGCCAGCTCAGCGGACAGGGACGGCGAGACCCAGTACTTC.

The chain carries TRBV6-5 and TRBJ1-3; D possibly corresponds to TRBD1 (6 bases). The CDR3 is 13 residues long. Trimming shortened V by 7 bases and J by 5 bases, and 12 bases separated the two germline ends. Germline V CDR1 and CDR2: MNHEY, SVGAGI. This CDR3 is CASTTGLRNTIYF. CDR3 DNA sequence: TGTGCCAGCACTACAGGGTTAAGAAACACCATATATTTT.

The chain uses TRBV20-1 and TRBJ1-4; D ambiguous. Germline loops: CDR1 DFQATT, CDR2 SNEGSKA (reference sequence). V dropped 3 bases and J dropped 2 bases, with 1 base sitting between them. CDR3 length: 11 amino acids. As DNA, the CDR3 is TGCAGTGCTAGTACTAATGAAAAACTGTTTTTT. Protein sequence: CSASTNEKLFF.

The chain's CDR3 is CAWSFGEGYNEQFF. CDR3 sequence (DNA): TGTGCCTGGAGTTTCGGGGAGGGTTACAATGAGCAGTTCTTC. The chain uses TRBV30 and TRBJ2-1; 7 bases fit TRBD2. CDR1 and CDR2 from the germline V gene are GTSNPN and SVGIG (reference sequence). The CDR3 runs 14 residues. The V gene end was trimmed by 2 bases and the J gene end by 4 bases; junction bases not matched to a gene: 5.

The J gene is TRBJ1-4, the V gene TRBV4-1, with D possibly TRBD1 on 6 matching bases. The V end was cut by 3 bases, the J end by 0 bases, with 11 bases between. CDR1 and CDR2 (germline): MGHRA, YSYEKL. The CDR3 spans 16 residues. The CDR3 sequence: CASSQLQGATNEKLFF. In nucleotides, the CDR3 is TGCGCCAGCAGCCAGTTACAGGGTGCAACTAATGAAAAACTGTTTTTT.

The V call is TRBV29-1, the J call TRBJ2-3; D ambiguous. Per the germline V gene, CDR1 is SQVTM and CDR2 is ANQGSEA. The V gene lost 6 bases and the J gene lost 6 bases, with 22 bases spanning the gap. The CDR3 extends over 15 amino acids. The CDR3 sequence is CSVSRRNMAGDTQYF. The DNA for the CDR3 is TGCAGCGTGTCTCGTAGGAACATGGCAGGTGATACGCAGTATTTT.

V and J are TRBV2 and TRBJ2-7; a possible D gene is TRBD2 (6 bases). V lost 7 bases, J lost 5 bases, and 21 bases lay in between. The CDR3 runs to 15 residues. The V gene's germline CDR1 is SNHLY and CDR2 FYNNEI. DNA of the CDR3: TGTGCCAGCACCGTGACTATGAGCGGGTTTGACGAGCAGTACTTC. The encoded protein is CASTVTMSGFDEQYF.

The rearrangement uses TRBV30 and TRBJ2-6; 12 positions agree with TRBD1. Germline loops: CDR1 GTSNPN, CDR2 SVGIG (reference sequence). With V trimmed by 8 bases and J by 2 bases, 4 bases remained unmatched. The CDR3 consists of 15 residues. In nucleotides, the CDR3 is TGTGCCGTGGGACAGGGGGCGACTGGGGCCAACGTCCTGACTTTC. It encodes CAVGQGATGANVLTF.